The TCR beta chain under discussion was sequenced for a study of blood T cell repertoires in COVID-19. Using immunoSEQ multiplex PCR, the repertoire was profiled, and TCRdb retains in-frame clones only, with some absent. The sample carries 240,000 or so clones, about 87% recorded once. The germline V gene encodes CDR1 KGHSH and CDR2 LQKENI. The CDR3 loop spans 16 amino acids. J was trimmed by 5 bases and V by 1 base; bases with no gene match: 6. This TCR came from a man in his forties or fifties who had been exposed to COVID-19. What was sequenced was PBMCs or T cells enriched from blood (not recorded which). The V call is TRBV18, the J call TRBJ2-1; TRBD2 matches at 9 bases. In DNA form, the CDR3 reads TGTGCCAGCTCACCACGAGTAGCGGGAGTAGACAATGAGCAGTTCTTC. Translated, it gives CASSPRVAGVDNEQFF.